Described below is a single T cell receptor beta chain sequence and its context. This sample is drawn from a study of blood T cell repertoires in COVID-19. On the study more broadly: Both acute and convalescent COVID-19 samples were obtained from the United States, Italy and Spain.

Method: immunoSEQ multiplex PCR; TCRdb's copy keeps in-frame clones and lacks some. Among 290,000 or so clones listed, just over 90% were seen once. Sequencing input: peripheral blood. The receptor was derived from a woman in her 30s with COVID-19, enrolled during active disease.

The DNA for the CDR3 is TGTGCCACCAGCAGAGATCCAGGTACCGAGCAGTACTTC. Translation gives CATSRDPGTEQYF. This chain uses TRBV15 with TRBJ2-7, with D hard to call. This CDR3 is built from 13 residues. Trimming pared 0 bases from V and 6 bases from J, leaving 9 bases between. CDR1 and CDR2 (germline): LNHNV, YYDKDF (reference sequence). The full variable domain, with the rest looked up from reference TRBV15 and TRBJ2-7, is DAMVIQNPRYQVTQFGKPVTLSCSQTLNHNVMYWYQQKSSQAPKLLFHYYDKDFNNEADTPDNFQSRRPNTSFCFLDIRSPGLGDTAMYLCATSRDPGTEQYFGPGTRLTVT.